This passage covers 26 T cell receptor beta chains from one sample sequenced in a study of cytomegalovirus exposure and HLA in healthy donors (dated 2017 in TCRdb). Libraries were constructed by the immunoSEQ multiplex PCR assay. The multiplex PCR relied on a mix of 60 forward primers for TCR Vbeta segments and 13 reverse primers for TCR Jbeta segments. What TCRdb holds here is the immuneACCESS table cut down to in-frame rearrangements. Part of the clones is not present; checked against another copy, under half of the missing clones reflect an unresolved V gene, and the others are unexplained. The sample table shows more than 110,000 clones, and roughly 70% are seen once. The top ten clones comprise more than 6.5% of the sample. The specimen sequenced was PBMCs. The receptors derive from a man younger than 45 in good health and CMV-seronegative.

The V call is TRBV6-5, the J call TRBJ1-5; D is undetermined. The germline V gene encodes CDR1 MNHEY and CDR2 SVGAGI. This CDR3 has 14 residues. With 2 bases removed from V and 3 bases from J, the gap between germline ends came to 8 bases. The CDR3 DNA follows: TGTGCCAGCAGTTACGGGCAGTACAATCAGCCCCAGCATTTT. Its protein product is CASSYGQYNQPQHF.

V and J are TRBV10-3 and TRBJ1-2; TRBD1 matches 7 bases. From germline, CDR1 is ENHRY and CDR2 SYGVKD. This CDR3 region has 18 residues. Unmatched junction bases numbered 20, after V lost 6 bases and J lost 4 bases. CDR3 bases: TGTGCCATCAGGGACCCCCAGGACAGGCCTAATACGGGCTATGGCTACACCTTC. This encodes CAIRDPQDRPNTGYGYTF.

V is TRBV30 and J is TRBJ2-1; 7 nucleotides match TRBD1. V dropped 2 bases and J dropped 9; count of bases not matched to a gene: 7. The CDR3 length is 13 residues. The germline V gene encodes CDR1 GTSNPN and CDR2 SVGIG (reference sequence). The CDR3 DNA reads as TGTGCCTGGAGTACTGGGGACAGAGGTGAGCAGTTCTTC. This codes for CAWSTGDRGEQFF.

This clone has more than one count but fewer than ten. The J gene is TRBJ1-2, the V gene TRBV7-2; D is uncertain. This CDR3 comprises 14 residues. Germline CDR1 SGHTA, CDR2 FQGNSA. V shed 5 bases and J shed 0 bases, with 10 bases lying between them. The CDR3 here is CASSPAATNYGYTF. Written as DNA, the CDR3 is TGTGCCAGCAGCCCCGCGGCAACTAACTATGGCTACACCTTC.

The gene calls are TRBV5-1 and TRBJ2-3; 10 nucleotides agree with TRBD2. The CDR3 extends over 16 amino acids. The V and J ends lost 4 bases and 2 bases, in that order; junction bases with no gene match: 7. The germline CDR1 and CDR2 sequences are SGHRS and YFSETQ. The CDR3 bases are TGCGCCAGCAGCGCCTCACTAGCGGGGTTCACAGATACGCAGTATTTT. Residues: CASSASLAGFTDTQYF.

The chain uses TRBV7-9 and TRBJ2-7; 13 bases align to TRBD2. This CDR3 has 19 residues. The V segment lost 5 bases and the J segment 5 bases; nucleotides outside the gene matches: 18. CDR1 SEHNR and CDR2 FQNEAQ come from the germline V gene (reference sequence). The CDR3 protein is CASSPSLTSGRPQWHEQYF. The CDR3 DNA reads TGTGCCAGCAGCCCCAGTCTGACTAGCGGGAGGCCCCAGTGGCACGAGCAGTACTTC.

This chain connects TRBV29-1 to TRBJ1-6, with TRBD1 matching 9 bases. Trimming removed 4 bases from V and 10 bases from J; junction bases left unmatched: 8. The CDR3 loop spans 14 amino acids. CDR1 SQVTM and CDR2 ANQGSEA come from the germline V gene. The CDR3 region has the DNA TGCAGCGTTGGACAGGGACAGGGAAACTCACCCCTCCACTTT. Encoded protein: CSVGQGQGNSPLHF.

This clone has a single count. The V and J genes are TRBV9 and TRBJ2-5; maybe TRBD2 (6 bases). The J call is in doubt because the DNA end fits TRBJ2-7 better. The CDR3 extends over 15 amino acids. Germline assignment: CDR1 SGDLS and CDR2 YYNGEE. In DNA, the CDR3 is TGTGCCAGCAGCGAGGGCCCGGGGGATTCCTACGAGCAGTACTTC. This gives the protein CASSEGPGDSYEQYF.

The rearrangement uses TRBV14 and TRBJ2-1; D unresolved. Germline V gene lookup returns CDR1 SGHDN and CDR2 FVKESK. V lost 1 base and J 0 bases, leaving 7 bases between the germline ends. This CDR3 region has 15 residues. The CDR3 nucleotides read TGTGCCAGCAGCCAAGCAGGTAGCTCCTACAATGAGCAGTTCTTC. Protein product: CASSQAGSSYNEQFF.

V and J are TRBV27 and TRBJ2-7; TRBD2 might be the D (5 bases). V gave up 4 bases and J gave up 2 bases, with 15 bases separating them. The germline V gene encodes CDR1 MNHEY and CDR2 SMNVEV (reference sequence). CDR3 length: 15 residues. The chain's CDR3 is CASSSVGERTYEQYF. CDR3 DNA sequence: TGTGCCAGCAGTTCCGTTGGGGAGCGTACCTACGAGCAGTACTTC.

V is TRBV27 and J is TRBJ2-5, with 14 bases lining up with TRBD2. CDR1 and CDR2 (germline): MNHEY, SMNVEV (reference sequence). The CDR3 is made up of 17 amino acids. V shed 4 bases, J shed 5 bases, and the junction held 9 bases outside the gene matches. CDR3 nucleotide sequence: TGTGCCAGCAGTTCACCGACTAGCGGGGGGGGATACGAGACCCAGTACTTC. Its translation: CASSSPTSGGGYETQYF.

This chain connects TRBV5-4 to TRBJ1-2; D gene uncertain. The length of the CDR3 is 12 residues. Deletions cut 0 bases from V and 4 bases from J, with 4 bases between. Germline values: CDR1 SGHNT, CDR2 YYREEE (reference sequence). This chain's CDR3 is CASSLASYGYTF. In nucleotides, the CDR3 is TGTGCCAGCAGCTTGGCCTCCTATGGCTACACCTTC.

V gene TRBV7-9 combines with J gene TRBJ2-2; no clear D gene. This CDR3 is built from 13 residues. The germline V gene encodes CDR1 SEHNR and CDR2 FQNEAQ (reference sequence). With 5 bases removed from V and 1 base from J, the gap between germline ends came to 5 bases. The CDR3 reads CASSPMNTGELFF. DNA for the CDR3: TGTGCCAGCAGCCCCATGAACACCGGGGAGCTGTTTTTT.

Only one count was recorded for this clone. The chain couples TRBV28 to TRBJ2-2; a weak D match, TRBD1 (5 bases). From germline, CDR1 is MDHEN and CDR2 SYDVKM. The CDR3 extends over 13 amino acids. V gave up 7 bases and J gave up 0 bases, with 6 bases separating them. In DNA, the CDR3 is TGTGCCAGCACAGGGACGAACACCGGGGAGCTGTTTTTT. This translates into CASTGTNTGELFF.

CDR3 residues: CASSLVLADTGELFF. CDR3 in DNA: TGTGCCAGCAGCTTGGTGCTAGCTGACACCGGGGAGCTGTTTTTT. V usage is TRBV7-8 and J usage is TRBJ2-2; the D gene is possibly TRBD2 (5 bases). Germline V gene lookup returns CDR1 SGHVS and CDR2 FQNEAQ. The CDR3 runs to 15 residues. Trimming removed 3 bases from V and 3 bases from J, with 11 bases in between.

V gene TRBV19 combines with J gene TRBJ2-1, with 15 nucleotides matching TRBD2. J gave up 7 bases and V 3 bases, and 13 bases lay outside the gene matches. The CDR3 contains 19 residues. Per germline, CDR1 LNHDA and CDR2 SQIVND (reference sequence). The CDR3 DNA follows: TGTGCCAGTAGTATCGAAGGACTAGCGGGAGGGACAATGGGGAATGAGCAGTTCTTC. Encoded protein: CASSIEGLAGGTMGNEQFF.

The rearrangement links TRBV18 to TRBJ1-2; TRBD1 aligns across 8 bases. Germline CDR1 and CDR2: KGHSH and LQKENI. Losses at the gene ends were 0 bases for V and 7 bases for J; bases not matched to a gene: 4. This CDR3 spans 14 amino acids. The CDR3 bases are TGTGCCAGCTCACCACCCGGACAGGGAAGTGGCTACACCTTC. Encoded protein: CASSPPGQGSGYTF.

The table lists this clone with a count of one. This chain uses TRBV28 with TRBJ2-3, with D possibly matching TRBD2 (6 bases). The CDR3 runs 18 residues. The V gene's germline CDR1 is MDHEN and CDR2 SYDVKM. Trimming shortened V by 5 bases and J by 0 bases, and 21 bases separated the two germline ends. This chain's CDR3 is CASSGIAEWSSSTDTQYF. As DNA, the CDR3 is TGTGCCAGCAGTGGGATAGCGGAGTGGAGTTCTAGCACAGATACGCAGTATTTT.

As concerns this clone: At one end, the junction sequence differs from germline, possibly due to a read error. J is TRBJ2-6 and V is TRBV2; a weak D match, TRBD1 (5 bases). The CDR3 is 14 amino acids. CDR1 SNHLY and CDR2 FYNNEI come from the germline V gene. DNA of the CDR3: TGTGCCAGTCACGGTGTCTCTGGGGCCAACGGCCTGACTTTC. Translated, it gives CASHGVSGANGLTF.

V gene TRBV6-5 combines with J gene TRBJ2-1; 12 nucleotides align to TRBD2. Germline V gene data show CDR1 as MNHEY and CDR2 as SVGAGI. The CDR3 consists of 15 residues. J lost 4 bases, V lost 6 bases, and 4 bases had no gene match. CDR3 residues: CASRLTSGSYNEQFF. DNA for the CDR3: TGTGCCAGCAGGCTGACTAGCGGGAGTTACAATGAGCAGTTCTTC.

The gene calls are TRBV6-6 and TRBJ2-5; 8 bases align to TRBD1. The CDR3 contains 14 residues. Per germline, CDR1 MNHNY and CDR2 SVGAGI (reference sequence). Trimming at V came to 6 bases and at J to 5 bases, leaving 8 bases not matched to a gene. The CDR3 bases are TGTGCCAGCAGGAGCGGACAGGGCCGGGAGACCCAGTACTTC. Translating it yields CASRSGQGRETQYF.

V is TRBV5-6 and J is TRBJ1-2, with TRBD1 matching over 7 bases. Per germline, CDR1 SGHDT and CDR2 YYEEEE. With 4 bases clipped from V and 4 bases from J, the junction kept 4 bases outside the gene matches. The CDR3 sequence is 13 residues long. The CDR3 loop reads CASSGGTVYGYTF. CDR3 in DNA: TGTGCCAGCAGCGGAGGGACAGTCTATGGCTACACCTTC.

The gene calls are TRBV28 and TRBJ1-2; TRBD1 matches at 9 bases. CDR1 is MDHEN and CDR2 is SYDVKM in the germline V gene. The trim removed 5 bases at V and 2 bases at J, leaving 6 bases unmatched. The CDR3 is made up of 15 amino acids. This CDR3 reads CASSLPGQGNYGYTF. The CDR3 coding sequence is TGTGCCAGCAGTCTCCCCGGACAGGGGAACTATGGCTACACCTTC.

J is TRBJ1-2 and V is TRBV28; TRBD1 might be the D (5 bases). The CDR3 extends over 16 amino acids. With 3 bases removed from V and 6 bases from J, the gap between germline ends came to 20 bases. Germline V gene sequence: CDR1 MDHEN, CDR2 SYDVKM. The CDR3 sequence: CASSLEGLDEEDGYTF. CDR3 bases: TGTGCCAGCAGTTTGGAGGGGCTTGATGAAGAGGATGGCTACACCTTC.

V and J are TRBV6-5 and TRBJ1-1; TRBD1 matches at 7 bases. The V segment lost 4 bases and the J segment 1 base; nucleotides outside the gene matches: 6. CDR1 is MNHEY, CDR2 SVGAGI, per germline. The CDR3 spans 15 residues. CDR3 nucleotides: TGTGCCAGCAGTTCCCCGGGACAGTGGAACACTGAAGCTTTCTTT. Translating gives CASSSPGQWNTEAFF.

This clone is a singleton in its sample. The V gene is TRBV30, the J gene TRBJ2-1, with 8 bases aligning to TRBD2. The CDR3 is 15 residues long. Per germline, CDR1 GTSNPN and CDR2 SVGIG (reference sequence). V lost 0 bases and J lost 2; bases outside the gene matches: 3. The CDR3 region has the DNA TGTGCCTGGAGTGTAACTAGCGGCCCCTACAATGAGCAGTTCTTC. It translates to CAWSVTSGPYNEQFF.